This TCR beta chain was captured in a study of blood T cell repertoires in COVID-19. Overall study: The United States, Italy and Spain provided the acute and convalescent COVID-19 samples. PBMCs, B-cell-depleted T cells, or T cells were the source of the cDNA or gDNA that made up the material.

CDR1 is LNHNV and CDR2 is YYDKDF in the germline V gene (reference sequence). Trimming took off 0 bases at V and 7 bases at J, with 10 bases between the two ends. This CDR3 is built from 14 residues. In the original processing: By means of reference gene primer amplification, nucleated cell counts were estimated. The table came from immunoSEQ multiplex PCR; TCRdb's copy has only in-frame clones and leaves some out. The V and J calls and clone size were taken over from that table, and D and trimming were inferred from the DNA. Counted here are some 130,000 clones, 90% occurring once; the ten biggest clones make up approximately 3.7%.

The chain is built from TRBV15 and TRBJ1-5; no definite D call. The receptor comes from a man aged 50 or older with active COVID-19. The material sequenced was peripheral blood. The CDR3, as DNA: TGTGCCACCAGCAGAGATGCCAGCAGGCAGCCCCAGCATTTT. It specifies CATSRDASRQPQHF. Looking up the rest from reference TRBV15 and TRBJ1-5 gives the full variable domain: DAMVIQNPRYQVTQFGKPVTLSCSQTLNHNVMYWYQQKSSQAPKLLFHYYDKDFNNEADTPDNFQSRRPNTSFCFLDIRSPGLGDTAMYLCATSRDASRQPQHFGDGTRLSIL.